Following are 10 T cell receptor beta chains from one sample sequenced in a study of response to subunit inactivated influenza vaccine. MiXCR, applied by TCRdb to the RT-PCR reads, yields one record per CDR3 protein. This table holds under 500,000 distinct CDR3 sequences, 9.5% to 12% found once. The material was PBMCs from blood, obtained more than 35 days after vaccination. The receptors stem from a man aged 45 to 65 who received an inactivated influenza vaccine.

The chain has TRBV10-3 and TRBJ1-1; 7 nucleotides align to TRBD1. CDR1 ENHRY and CDR2 SYGVKD come from the germline V gene. CDR3 length: 16 amino acids. Trimming cost V 2 bases and J 1 base; bases outside gene matches: 7. The CDR3 DNA reads TGTGCCATCAGTGAGCCAGGGGGTGGGGGGAACACTGAAGCTTTCTTT. Protein: CAISEPGGGGNTEAFF.

In nucleotides, the CDR3 is TGTGCCATCAGTGAGTGGGACAGGAAAGGGGTTTCACCCCTCCACTTT. It is translated as CAISEWDRKGVSPLHF. The chain combines TRBV10-3 with TRBJ1-6, with 8 bases identical to TRBD1. Germline assignment: CDR1 ENHRY and CDR2 SYGVKD. The CDR3 totals 16 residues. Trimming at V came to 1 base and at J to 9 bases, leaving 8 bases not matched to a gene.

This rearrangement joins TRBV15 to TRBJ1-1; D gene unclear. Per the germline V gene, CDR1 is LNHNV and CDR2 is YYDKDF (reference sequence). This CDR3 is 15 amino acids long. Trimming pared 5 bases from V and 0 bases from J, leaving 13 bases between. The CDR3 sequence is CATSPRRELNTEAFF. In DNA form, the CDR3 reads TGTGCCACCAGCCCAAGGAGAGAATTGAACACTGAAGCTTTCTTT.

The genes are TRBV20-1 and TRBJ2-1, with D hard to call. V was pared by 2 bases and J by 2 bases, with 10 bases between. This CDR3 spans 14 amino acids. The germline gives CDR1 DFQATT, CDR2 SNEGSKA (reference sequence). In DNA, the CDR3 is TGCAGTGCTAGACTAGGGTGGGCCTACAATGAGCAGTTCTTC. This codes for CSARLGWAYNEQFF.

The rearrangement links TRBV18 to TRBJ2-7; no definite D call. This CDR3 is built from 14 residues. Trimming pared 0 bases from V and 6 bases from J, leaving 12 bases between. Germline V gives CDR1 KGHSH, CDR2 LQKENI. Here the CDR3 DNA reads TGTGCCAGCTCACCACCGTCTATCACGGTCGAGCAGTACTTC. Protein sequence: CASSPPSITVEQYF.

With regard to this clonotype: The germline gene is not matched at one end of the junction; a read error may be the cause. The genes are TRBV20-1 and TRBJ1-6; 7 bases map to TRBD1. Germline V gene data show CDR1 as DFQATT and CDR2 as SNEGSKA (reference sequence). The CDR3 extends over 15 amino acids. The CDR3 loop reads CSARTSGTANSPLYF. Written as DNA, the CDR3 is TGCAGTGCTAGAACCTCCGGGACAGCAAATTCACCCCTCTACTTT.

In its sample, this clonotype was seen a few times. The genes are TRBV20-1 and TRBJ2-1, with TRBD1 identical over 9 bases. The ends lost 2 bases at V and 7 bases at J; junction bases unmatched: 9. Germline lookup yields CDR1 DFQATT and CDR2 SNEGSKA (reference sequence). This CDR3 is built from 15 residues. The CDR3 region is CSARMDRGAGNEQFF. As DNA, the CDR3 is TGCAGTGCTAGAATGGACAGGGGAGCGGGGAATGAGCAGTTCTTC.

As regards this clonotype: One junction end does not reproduce the germline sequence, and a read error may be involved. The chain has TRBV10-3 and TRBJ1-5, with a possible D match to TRBD1 (5 bases). The CDR3 is 14 residues long. Looked up from germline, CDR1 is ENHRY and CDR2 is SYGVKD. The CDR3 sequence: CAIAGRNSSQPQHF. CDR3 in DNA: TGTGCCATTGCAGGGCGGAATAGCAGTCAGCCCCAGCATTTT.

This clonotype was seen more than once but under ten times. This sequence joins TRBV7-3 and TRBJ2-2; possibly TRBD1 or TRBD2 for D (5 bases each). Trimming took 5 bases from V and 7 from J, leaving 17 bases between them. In germline, CDR1 is SGHTA, CDR2 FQGTGA. The CDR3 sequence is 15 residues long. The CDR3 is CASSMGTWAGGELFF. CDR3 in DNA: TGTGCCAGCAGCATGGGGACCTGGGCCGGCGGGGAGCTGTTTTTT.

This clonotype has a count of ten or more. The chain combines TRBV6-1 with TRBJ2-1, with TRBD1 as a possible D gene (6 bases). The CDR3 loop spans 11 amino acids. The germline V gene has CDR1 MNHNS and CDR2 SASEGT. With 6 bases removed from V and 14 bases from J, the gap between germline ends came to 14 bases. The CDR3 DNA follows: TGTGCCAGCAGAGCCAGACAGGTGGAGTTCTTC. It encodes CASRARQVEFF.